This T cell receptor (beta chain) is from a study of identical twins. Details on this clonotype: Its antigen is undetermined.

TCRdb ran MiXCR on the 5' RACE reads and lists one entry per CDR3 protein. The sample gives some 630,000 distinct CDR3 sequences, around 7.4% of which show up once; over 1.5% is in the top ten. The CDR3 loop spans 18 amino acids. V lost 1 base, J lost 4 bases, and 11 bases stayed unmatched. The germline V gene encodes CDR1 DFQATT and CDR2 SNEGSKA (reference sequence). Study results and caveats: Without tracking the same donors, conclusions rested on cross-sectional statistical analysis. In beta out-of-frame sequences, the excess sharing between twins was weaker.

The sample was also reused in another study, on yellow fever vaccine responses in identical twins.

The source material was PBMCs. The chain uses TRBV20-1 and TRBJ2-2; 11 nucleotides align to TRBD2. This clonotype was sampled from a woman aged 18-30 years in good health. The DNA for the CDR3 is TGCAGTGCTAGAGTGAAACGAACTAGCGGGAGTGTCACCGGGGAGCTGTTTTTT. Its protein is CSARVKRTSGSVTGELFF.